This TCR beta chain was recorded in a study of T cell repertoires in cytomegalovirus infection. The CDR3 consists of 14 residues. From germline, CDR1 is MGHRA and CDR2 YSYEKL. Deletions cut 1 base from V and 3 bases from J, with 10 bases between. This clonotype was recorded many times. Its matching antigen is unknown. Study-wide results and limits: Predominance within the ex vivo response was attributable to HLA-C-restricted CMV-specific TCR beta clonotypes.

TCRdb ran MiXCR on the reads and lists one entry per CDR3 protein. The sample yields 200,000 to 300,000 distinct CDR3 sequences, approximately 14% seen once. Input material: PBMCs. The clonotype comes from a human donor in good health (CMV status not recorded). Some clones in this sample may be carry-over from other donors' samples. The chain couples TRBV4-1 to TRBJ2-7, with D possibly being TRBD1 (6 bases). The CDR3 protein is CASSQVQGIYEQYF. Here the CDR3 DNA reads TGCGCCAGCAGCCAAGTACAGGGAATCTACGAGCAGTACTTC.